This entry describes one T cell receptor (beta chain). What it recognizes is unknown. Sequencing used immunoSEQ multiplex PCR; TCRdb keeps in-frame clones, though not all of them. Among about 76,000 clones listed, 70% to 90% were seen once. These data originate in a study of OX40 agonist ivuxolimab in advanced cancers. Study-wide context: A partial response was reached by three patients: one with hepatocellular carcinoma and two with cutaneous melanoma.

General observations from the study: In general, CD8+ T cells held more expanded clones than CD4+ did, on average.

Per germline, CDR1 WSHSY and CDR2 SAAADI. The CDR3 is 16 residues long. The V end was cut by 2 bases, the J end by 6 bases, with 18 bases between. The chain is built from TRBV10-2 and TRBJ2-3; tentative D call: TRBD2 (5 bases). The TCR comes from an adult with an advanced solid tumor such as melanoma, head and neck, liver or kidney cancer. This specimen consisted of CD4+ or CD8+ T cells sorted from blood, obtained in a trial of the OX40 agonist ivuxolimab. In DNA, the CDR3 is TGCGCCAGCAGTGAGACGGGGATTAGCCCGGCGGATACGCAGTATTTT. This translates into CASSETGISPADTQYF.